This note documents a single TCR beta chain sequence. Its matching antigen is unknown. Germline V CDR1 and CDR2: MDHEN, SYDVKM. The length of the CDR3 is 13 residues. Between the trimmed V and J ends, which lost 1 base and 2 bases, there was a span of 5 bases. TCRdb re-derived calls from the RT-PCR reads in MiXCR, one entry per CDR3 protein. Of roughly 700,000 distinct CDR3 sequences in the sample, approximately 14% were seen once. This record comes from a study of response to subunit inactivated influenza vaccine. Study-wide results and limits: The study's authors posited that every seasonal influenza vaccination enlists few new T cells.

Source: PBMCs from blood, taken roughly 12 days after vaccination. The sequence was obtained from a man aged 50-59 years who received an inactivated influenza vaccine. The chain joins TRBV28 to TRBJ1-1; no definite D call. CDR3 bases: TGTGCCAGCAGTTTATTTGTCAACACTGAAGCTTTCTTT. Protein product: CASSLFVNTEAFF.